These 5 T cell receptor beta chains were all obtained from the same sample, sequenced in a study of response to subunit inactivated influenza vaccine. TCRdb re-derived calls from the RT-PCR reads in MiXCR, one entry per CDR3 protein. The data contain more than 200,000 distinct CDR3 sequences, over 9% of them singletons. The sequencing here drew on non-naive T cells sorted from PBMCs, taken around 14 days before vaccination. The receptor set was obtained from a man aged 50 or older who received an inactivated influenza vaccine.

The V call is TRBV5-1, the J call TRBJ2-5; D call uncertain. The CDR3 spans 13 residues. The germline gives CDR1 SGHRS, CDR2 YFSETQ. Trimming took off 4 bases at V and 1 base at J, with 8 bases between the two ends. The CDR3 here is CASSAQPQETQYF. In DNA, the CDR3 is TGCGCCAGCAGCGCTCAGCCCCAAGAGACCCAGTACTTC.

The CDR3 sequence is CSAFGEGQGFTDTQYF. For the CDR3, the DNA is TGCAGTGCTTTCGGGGAGGGACAGGGATTCACAGATACGCAGTATTTT. The V and J genes are TRBV20-1 and TRBJ2-3; 9 bases agree with TRBD1. The CDR3 runs to 16 residues. Germline loops: CDR1 DFQATT, CDR2 SNEGSKA (reference sequence). V was pared by 5 bases and J by 2 bases, with 11 bases of the junction left unmatched.

This clonotype has ten or more counts. The rearrangement uses TRBV18 and TRBJ2-1, with TRBD2 as a possible D gene (6 bases). V was shortened by 6 bases and J by 4 bases, with 16 bases between the two germline ends. Germline V CDR1 and CDR2: KGHSH, LQKENI. This CDR3 comprises 15 residues. The chain's CDR3 is CASSPAGSLYNEQFF. The CDR3 region has the DNA TGTGCCAGCTCCCCAGCGGGCTCGCTTTACAATGAGCAGTTCTTC.

This sequence joins TRBV6-2 or TRBV6-3 and TRBJ2-1; 8 bases agree with TRBD2. Germline V gene sequence: CDR1 MNHEY, CDR2 SVGEGT. The CDR3 loop spans 14 amino acids. The V segment lost 10 bases and the J segment 0 bases; nucleotides outside the gene matches: 5. CDR3 bases: TGTGCCATCGGGAGGGGGAGCTCCTACAATGAGCAGTTCTTC. Translating it yields CAIGRGSSYNEQFF.

This clonotype qualifies as medium-sized. The V and J genes are TRBV4-3 and TRBJ2-2; TRBD2 agrees at 9 bases. V lost 1 base to trimming and J lost 7 bases; unmatched junction nucleotides: 10. Germline-derived CDR1 and CDR2 are LGHNA and YSLEER. The CDR3 is made up of 17 amino acids. The CDR3 sequence: CASSQVPRLAGHGELFF. The CDR3 nucleotides read TGCGCCAGCAGCCAAGTCCCAAGGCTAGCGGGACACGGGGAGCTGTTTTTT.